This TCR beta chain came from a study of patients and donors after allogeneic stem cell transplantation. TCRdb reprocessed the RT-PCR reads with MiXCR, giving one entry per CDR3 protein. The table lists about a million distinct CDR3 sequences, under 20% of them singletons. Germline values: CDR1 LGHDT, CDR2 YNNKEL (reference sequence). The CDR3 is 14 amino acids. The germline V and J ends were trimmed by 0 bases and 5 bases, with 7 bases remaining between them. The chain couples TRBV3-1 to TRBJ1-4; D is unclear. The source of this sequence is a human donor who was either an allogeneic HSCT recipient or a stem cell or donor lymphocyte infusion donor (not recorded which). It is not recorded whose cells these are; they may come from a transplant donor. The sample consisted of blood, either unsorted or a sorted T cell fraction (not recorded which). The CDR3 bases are TGTGCCAGCAGCCAAGATATGCGAAATGAAAAACTGTTTTTT. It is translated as CASSQDMRNEKLFF.